The 30 T cell receptor beta chains given below trace back to one sample, sequenced in a study of OX40 agonist ivuxolimab in advanced cancers. Data came from immunoSEQ multiplex PCR; TCRdb stores just in-frame clones and leaves some out. The repertoire consists of about 79,000 clones, with approximately 94% occurring once and the leading ten covering around 10%. The source was CD4+ or CD8+ T cells sorted from blood, collected in a trial of the OX40 agonist ivuxolimab. These receptors came from an adult with an advanced solid tumor such as melanoma, head and neck, liver or kidney cancer.

The chain couples TRBV15 to TRBJ1-4; no firm D call. The CDR3 runs 15 residues. The germline V gene encodes CDR1 LNHNV and CDR2 YYDKDF (reference sequence). Trimming stripped 7 bases from V and 2 bases from J, with 14 bases between. The CDR3 is CATKDGQSTNEKLFF. The DNA of the CDR3 is TGTGCCACCAAGGACGGTCAGTCGACTAATGAAAAACTGTTTTTT.

The chain carries TRBV14 and TRBJ2-1; TRBD2 matches 13 bases. Unmatched junction bases numbered 1, after V lost 4 bases and J lost 4 bases. This CDR3 contains 15 residues. CDR1 is SGHDN, CDR2 FVKESK, per germline. The CDR3 DNA is TGTGCCAGCAGCCTGGGACTAGCGGGATACAATGAGCAGTTCTTC. Encoded protein: CASSLGLAGYNEQFF.

The chain joins TRBV2 to TRBJ1-5; 8 bases align to TRBD1. J was trimmed by 6 bases and V by 6 bases; bases with no gene match: 7. Germline values: CDR1 SNHLY, CDR2 FYNNEI. This CDR3 is built from 14 residues. This CDR3 is CASRDTQGAQPQHF. The CDR3 DNA sequence: TGTGCCAGCAGGGACACCCAGGGGGCTCAGCCCCAGCATTTT.

The chain uses TRBV27 and TRBJ2-1; the D gene is possibly TRBD2 (7 bases). The length of the CDR3 is 14 residues. The V gene lost 4 bases and the J gene lost 2 bases, with 9 bases spanning the gap. Germline CDR1 reads MNHEY; CDR2 reads SMNVEV (reference sequence). CDR3 DNA sequence: TGTGCCAGCAGTTGGGGGGGGCCCTACAATGAGCAGTTCTTC. This sequence encodes CASSWGGPYNEQFF.

The rearrangement uses TRBV28 and TRBJ1-1; unclear D gene. V shed 3 bases and J shed 5 bases, with 7 bases lying between them. The length of the CDR3 is 12 residues. Germline CDR1 is MDHEN and CDR2 is SYDVKM. For the CDR3, the DNA is TGTGCCAGCAGTTTCATTTGGACTGAAGCTTTCTTT. This encodes CASSFIWTEAFF.

The V and J genes are TRBV7-9 and TRBJ1-4, with D possibly being TRBD1 (5 bases). CDR1 and CDR2 from the germline V gene are SEHNR and FQNEAQ (reference sequence). Trimming pared 0 bases from V and 8 bases from J, leaving 13 bases between. This CDR3 has 15 residues. CDR3 nucleotides: TGTGCCAGCAGCTTAGCGCGTAGGGGTGAGGAAAAACTGTTTTTT. This codes for CASSLARRGEEKLFF.

J is TRBJ2-3 and V is TRBV27; D call uncertain. Trimming stripped 3 bases from V and 2 bases from J, with 6 bases between. CDR1 MNHEY and CDR2 SMNVEV come from the germline V gene (reference sequence). The CDR3 sequence is 13 residues long. DNA of the CDR3: TGTGCCAGCAGTTTCGTGATCACAGATACGCAGTATTTT. It codes for CASSFVITDTQYF.

This clone appeared a few times. The same CDR3 arises from other DNA sequences in this sample as well. CDR3 in amino acids: CASSLGNQPQHF. CDR3 sequence (DNA): TGTGCCAGCAGCCTAGGGAATCAGCCCCAGCATTTT. The chain uses TRBV7-9 and TRBJ1-5, with no clear D. The CDR3 extends over 12 amino acids. The V and J ends lost 5 bases and 4 bases respectively, with 6 bases between them. CDR1 and CDR2 from the germline V gene are SEHNR and FQNEAQ (reference sequence).

The chain carries TRBV6-5 and TRBJ2-5; possible D gene TRBD2, 7 bases. CDR1 is MNHEY and CDR2 is SVGAGI in the germline V gene. CDR3 size: 15 residues. The ends were cut back, 5 bases at V and 2 bases at J, with 15 bases in the middle. The CDR3 here is CASSMAQGLQETQYF. The DNA of the CDR3 is TGTGCCAGCAGTATGGCACAGGGACTACAAGAGACCCAGTACTTC.

The gene calls are TRBV2 and TRBJ2-4; D may be TRBD1 (5 bases). CDR3 size: 13 residues. The V end was cut by 2 bases, the J end by 7 bases, with 9 bases between. Germline V gene data show CDR1 as SNHLY and CDR2 as FYNNEI. The CDR3 loop is CASSEWQGNIQYF. In nucleotides, the CDR3 is TGTGCCAGCAGTGAATGGCAGGGTAACATTCAGTACTTC.

The chain joins TRBV28 to TRBJ2-2; no firm D call. The germline V gene has CDR1 MDHEN and CDR2 SYDVKM. This CDR3 region has 11 residues. Trimming pared 3 bases from V and 6 bases from J, leaving 2 bases between. CDR3 in amino acids: CASSLAGELFF. CDR3 bases: TGTGCCAGCAGTTTGGCCGGGGAGCTGTTTTTT.

The V and J genes are TRBV2 and TRBJ2-1, with a tentative D call TRBD2 (5 bases). The CDR3 spans 14 residues. Germline V gene sequence: CDR1 SNHLY, CDR2 FYNNEI. Trimming removed 2 bases at V and 6 bases at J, with 11 bases between. The CDR3 reads CASSESAAPNEQFF. For the CDR3, the DNA is TGTGCCAGCAGTGAATCAGCGGCGCCCAATGAGCAGTTCTTC.

This chain joins TRBV19 and TRBJ2-7, with 9 bases matching TRBD2. Germline CDR1 is LNHDA and CDR2 is SQIVND (reference sequence). The CDR3 extends over 17 amino acids. J gave up 2 bases and V 1 base, and 9 bases lay outside the gene matches. The CDR3 DNA reads as TGTGCCAGTAGTATAGGCGCCCTAGCGGGGTCCCCCTACGAGCAGTACTTC. Translation: CASSIGALAGSPYEQYF. The full variable domain, rest sourced from reference TRBV19 and TRBJ2-7, is DGGITQSPKYLFRKEGQNVTLSCEQNLNHDAMYWYRQDPGQGLRLIYYSQIVNDFQKGDIAEGYSVSREKKESFPLTVTSAQKNPTAFYLCASSIGALAGSPYEQYFGPGTRLTVT.

CDR3 in DNA: TGTGCCAGCAGAACGCGACAGGGTAGTAATGAAAAACTGTTTTTT. This codes for CASRTRQGSNEKLFF. The chain uses TRBV28 and TRBJ1-4; 7 nucleotides align to TRBD1. Germline V lookup: CDR1 MDHEN, CDR2 SYDVKM. The CDR3 loop spans 15 amino acids. J lost 4 bases, V lost 6 bases, and 8 bases had no gene match. The whole variable domain, remainder taken from reference TRBV28 and TRBJ1-4, is DVKVTQSSRYLVKRTGEKVFLECVQDMDHENMFWYRQDPGLGLRLIYFSYDVKMKEKGDIPEGYSVSREKKERFSLILESASTNQTSMYLCASRTRQGSNEKLFFGSGTQLSVL.

This clone has only one observation. This rearrangement joins TRBV12-5 to TRBJ1-1; weak D call: TRBD1 (5 bases). The CDR3 spans 13 residues. Germline CDR1 and CDR2: LGHNT and FRNRAP. Trimming pared 6 bases from V and 4 bases from J, leaving 12 bases between. The CDR3 reads CASGRQTGTEAFF. CDR3 nucleotide sequence: TGTGCTAGTGGCCGACAGACGGGCACTGAAGCTTTCTTT. Full variable domain (rest looked up from reference TRBV12-5 and TRBJ1-1): DARVTQTPRHKVTEMGQEVTMRCQPILGHNTVFWYRQTMMQGLELLAYFRNRAPLDDSGMPKDRFSAEMPDATLATLKIQPSEPRDSAVYFCASGRQTGTEAFFGQGTRLTVV.

The chain joins TRBV7-3 to TRBJ2-1; 8 bases are a match to TRBD2. Germline V gives CDR1 SGHTA, CDR2 FQGTGA. The V gene end was trimmed by 2 bases and the J gene end by 6 bases; junction bases not matched to a gene: 3. This CDR3 has 14 residues. The CDR3 spells CASSLAGGSNEQFF. As DNA, the CDR3 is TGTGCCAGCAGCTTAGCGGGGGGAAGCAATGAGCAGTTCTTC.

In its sample, this clone was seen once. The rearrangement links TRBV4-2 to TRBJ2-2; D gene ambiguous. The CDR3 runs 15 residues. CDR1 is LGHNA, CDR2 YNFKEQ, per germline. Trimming took off 0 bases at V and 1 base at J, with 6 bases between the two ends. The CDR3 loop reads CASSQEGRNTGELFF. The CDR3, as DNA: TGTGCCAGCAGCCAAGAGGGTCGGAACACCGGGGAGCTGTTTTTT.

The V gene is TRBV5-3, the J gene TRBJ2-7; 8 bases agree with TRBD2. TRBV5-3 is placed among ORFs of uncertain function. Trimming removed 2 bases from V and 2 bases from J; junction bases left unmatched: 6. This CDR3 region has 15 residues. This CDR3 is CARSFVREGPYEQYF. Here the CDR3 DNA reads TGTGCCAGAAGCTTTGTCCGGGAGGGCCCCTACGAGCAGTACTTC.

The rearrangement joins TRBV6-6 to TRBJ1-2, with unresolved D. Looked up from germline, CDR1 is MNHNY and CDR2 is SVGAGI (reference sequence). Trimming stripped 6 bases from V and 2 bases from J, with 7 bases between. This CDR3 spans 12 amino acids. Written as DNA, the CDR3 is TGTGCCAGCAGGGGAGACAACTATGGCTACACCTTC. It encodes CASRGDNYGYTF.

J is TRBJ2-7 and V is TRBV5-4; D gene unclear. CDR3 length: 14 residues. V was cut by 4 bases and J by 0 bases, with 11 bases left in between. Germline V gives CDR1 SGHNT, CDR2 YYREEE (reference sequence). The CDR3 here is CASSDKGHSYEQYF. The CDR3 coding sequence is TGTGCCAGCAGCGACAAAGGGCACTCCTACGAGCAGTACTTC.

This clone was observed a single time. The CDR3 coding sequence is TGCGCCAGCAGCCAGGGGGACTACCCGAACACCGGGGAGCTGTTTTTT. Protein sequence: CASSQGDYPNTGELFF. The chain combines TRBV4-3 with TRBJ2-2; 7 nucleotides agree with TRBD2. CDR1 and CDR2 (germline): LGHNA, YSLEER. V shed 3 bases, J shed 0 bases, and the junction held 4 bases outside the gene matches. The CDR3 is 16 amino acids.

The rearrangement uses TRBV27 and TRBJ1-2; D unresolved. The CDR3 totals 16 residues. The germline V and J ends were trimmed by 5 bases and 4 bases, with 20 bases remaining between them. Germline CDR1 is MNHEY and CDR2 is SMNVEV (reference sequence). CDR3 residues: CASSPVDTNVPYGYTF. In DNA form, the CDR3 reads TGTGCCAGCAGTCCGGTCGACACCAACGTCCCCTATGGCTACACCTTC.

This chain connects TRBV28 to TRBJ1-5; 7 nucleotides line up with TRBD1. V lost 6 bases, J lost 2 bases, and 7 bases stayed unmatched. The germline CDR1 and CDR2 sequences are MDHEN and SYDVKM. The CDR3 spans 15 residues. The CDR3 protein is CASSRRGPGNQPQHF. The CDR3 nucleotides read TGTGCCAGCAGCCGAAGGGGGCCCGGCAATCAGCCCCAGCATTTT.

V usage is TRBV9 and J usage is TRBJ2-5; 14 nucleotides agree with TRBD2. Trimming removed 0 bases from V and 3 bases from J; junction bases left unmatched: 4. CDR1 and CDR2 (germline): SGDLS, YYNGEE. This CDR3 is built from 17 residues. The CDR3 nucleotides are TGTGCCAGCAGCGTAGAGGGGGGACTAGCGGGAGAAGAGACCCAGTACTTC. It specifies CASSVEGGLAGEETQYF. Full variable domain (outside the CDR3, taken from reference TRBV9 and TRBJ2-5): DSGVTQTPKHLITATGQRVTLRCSPRSGDLSVYWYQQSLDQGLQFLIQYYNGEERAKGNILERFSAQQFPDLHSELNLSSLELGDSALYFCASSVEGGLAGEETQYFGPGTRLLVL.

The rearrangement uses TRBV27 and TRBJ2-7, with TRBD2 identical over 8 bases. The CDR3 is made up of 14 amino acids. The V gene end was trimmed by 5 bases and the J gene end by 0 bases; junction bases not matched to a gene: 3. Looked up from germline, CDR1 is MNHEY and CDR2 is SMNVEV (reference sequence). CDR3 sequence reads: CASSPGTSSYEQYF. DNA of the CDR3: TGTGCCAGCAGTCCTGGGACTAGCTCCTACGAGCAGTACTTC.

This CDR3 reads CASSFGPEDSYEQYF. The CDR3 bases are TGTGCCAGCAGCTTTGGTCCGGAGGATTCCTACGAGCAGTACTTC. The chain employs TRBV5-4 and TRBJ2-7; D is possibly TRBD2 (5 bases). The CDR3 loop spans 15 amino acids. Germline values: CDR1 SGHNT, CDR2 YYREEE (reference sequence). Trimming pared 2 bases from V and 1 base from J, leaving 13 bases between. Drawing the rest from reference TRBV5-4 and TRBJ2-7, the complete variable domain is ETGVTQSPTHLIKTRGQQVTLRCSSQSGHNTVSWYQQALGQGPQFIFQYYREEENGRGNFPPRFSGLQFPNYSSELNVNALELDDSALYLCASSFGPEDSYEQYFGPGTRLTVT.

As DNA, the CDR3 is TGTGCCAGCTCAATTTCAGGGACGAACACTGAAGCTTTCTTT. It encodes CASSISGTNTEAFF. This chain joins TRBV27 and TRBJ1-1, with D possibly matching TRBD1 (5 bases). The CDR3 is 14 amino acids. Germline-derived CDR1 and CDR2 are MNHEY and SMNVEV (reference sequence). Trimming removed 8 bases from V and 1 base from J, with 14 bases in between.

The CDR3 region has the DNA TGCAGTGCTAGAGTGGGAGTTGAGCAGTTCTTC. It is translated as CSARVGVEQFF. This chain links TRBV20-1 with TRBJ2-1; possibly TRBD2 for D (5 bases). V was clipped by 1 base and J by 9 bases, with 7 bases between them. This CDR3 is built from 11 residues. Germline V gene sequence: CDR1 DFQATT, CDR2 SNEGSKA (reference sequence).

The count of this clone is one. The chain joins TRBV14 to TRBJ2-5, with D tentatively TRBD2 (6 bases). The V end lost 4 bases, the J end lost 10 bases, and 19 bases lay between the germline ends. The germline gives CDR1 SGHDN, CDR2 FVKESK. This CDR3 region has 14 residues. CDR3 sequence (DNA): TGTGCCAGCAGCCGTTGGGGTTCGGAGGGTGACCAGTACTTC. Translation: CASSRWGSEGDQYF.

This sequence joins TRBV6-5 and TRBJ1-5, with 9 bases lining up with TRBD1. Germline lookup yields CDR1 MNHEY and CDR2 SVGAGI. CDR3 length: 15 amino acids. The J segment lost 0 bases and the V segment lost 5 bases, leaving 2 bases of the junction unmatched. CDR3 region: CASSPTGGSNQPQHF. The CDR3 DNA follows: TGTGCCAGCAGTCCGACAGGGGGTAGCAATCAGCCCCAGCATTTT.